The next 28 T cell receptor beta chains were all read from a single sample in a study of blood T cell repertoires in COVID-19. Measured with immunoSEQ multiplex PCR; TCRdb has only the in-frame clones, and not every one. The data show roughly 260,000 clones, 75% to 95% seen once. The sequenced material came from peripheral blood. The origin of the receptors is a person under 30 with COVID-19, enrolled during active disease.

The chain is built from TRBV6-5 and TRBJ2-1, with a possible D match to TRBD1 (5 bases). Between the trimmed V and J ends, which lost 10 bases and 6 bases, there was a span of 13 bases. Germline V gene data show CDR1 as MNHEY and CDR2 as SVGAGI. CDR3 size: 12 residues. CDR3 loop: CATTAQGNEQFF. The CDR3 DNA reads TGTGCCACAACCGCTCAGGGCAATGAGCAGTTCTTC.

In this sample, this clone turned up once. The chain carries TRBV4-3 and TRBJ2-1; TRBD2 matches at 7 bases. From germline, CDR1 is LGHNA and CDR2 YSLEER. The V gene end was trimmed by 4 bases and the J gene end by 3 bases; junction bases not matched to a gene: 3. The CDR3 extends over 14 amino acids. CDR3 sequence reads: CASSRGGSYNEQFF. The CDR3 DNA reads TGCGCCAGCAGCCGCGGCGGGAGCTACAATGAGCAGTTCTTC.

This clone showed up just a few times. This rearrangement joins TRBV7-2 to TRBJ2-2; unclear D gene. V gave up 2 bases and J gave up 1 base, with 8 bases separating them. CDR3 length: 15 residues. In germline, CDR1 is SGHTA, CDR2 FQGNSA. CDR3 nucleotide sequence: TGTGCCAGCAGCTTAAATCCGGGGAACACCGGGGAGCTGTTTTTT. Its translation is CASSLNPGNTGELFF.

This sequence joins TRBV5-1 and TRBJ2-5; D remains unclear. Germline V gene data show CDR1 as SGHRS and CDR2 as YFSETQ. CDR3 length: 13 amino acids. Trimming pared 2 bases from V and 1 base from J, leaving 6 bases between. This CDR3 is CASSFSGQETQYF. The CDR3 bases are TGCGCCAGCAGCTTCTCAGGCCAAGAGACCCAGTACTTC.

The table lists this clone with a count of one. The chain couples TRBV11-2 to TRBJ2-1; perhaps TRBD2 as D (5 bases). CDR3 length: 16 amino acids. Per germline, CDR1 SGHAT and CDR2 FQNNGV. The V end was cut by 5 bases, the J end by 5 bases, with 19 bases between. CDR3 protein: CASSNPRWASNNEQFF. In DNA form, the CDR3 reads TGTGCCAGCAGCAACCCCCGCTGGGCTAGCAACAATGAGCAGTTCTTC.

The V gene is TRBV5-1, the J gene TRBJ2-7, with 8 bases that match TRBD2. Trimming at V came to 4 bases and at J to 2 bases, leaving 11 bases not matched to a gene. CDR3 size: 16 residues. Germline lookup yields CDR1 SGHRS and CDR2 YFSETQ. CDR3 in amino acids: CASSLTSGTRTYEQYF. The CDR3 DNA sequence: TGCGCCAGCAGCCTGACCTCCGGGACTAGGACCTACGAGCAGTACTTC.

This clone was detected a few times. V is TRBV25-1 and J is TRBJ2-1; the D gene is possibly TRBD2 (5 bases). Trimming stripped 4 bases from V and 14 bases from J, with 27 bases between. CDR1 and CDR2 (germline): MGHDK, SYGVNS. The CDR3 is 16 amino acids. CDR3 sequence reads: CASSGVRTHSNPGEFF. For the CDR3, the DNA is TGTGCCAGCAGTGGCGTAAGGACTCACTCTAATCCCGGGGAGTTCTTC. The variable domain in full, completed from reference TRBV25-1 and TRBJ2-1, reads EADIYQTPRYLVIGTGKKITLECSQTMGHDKMYWYQQDPGMELHLIHYSYGVNSTEKGDLSSESTVSRIRTEHFPLTLESARPSHTSQYLCASSGVRTHSNPGEFFGPGTRLTVL.

The chain has TRBV19 and TRBJ1-1; D is possibly TRBD1 (6 bases). Germline-derived CDR1 and CDR2 are LNHDA and SQIVND (reference sequence). The CDR3 spans 14 residues. V gave up 7 bases and J gave up 1 base, with 13 bases separating them. The CDR3 region has the DNA TGTGCCAGTACCATTACAGGGCCGAACACTGAAGCTTTCTTT. Protein product: CASTITGPNTEAFF.

The chain uses TRBV7-2 and TRBJ2-1, with D hard to call. This CDR3 region has 12 residues. V was shortened by 5 bases and J by 3 bases, with 5 bases between the two germline ends. Germline lookup yields CDR1 SGHTA and CDR2 FQGNSA. CDR3 in amino acids: CASSVNYNEQFF. Here the CDR3 DNA reads TGTGCCAGCAGCGTAAACTACAATGAGCAGTTCTTC. Combining the CDR3 with reference TRBV7-2 and TRBJ2-1 gives the whole variable domain GAGVSQSPSNKVTEKGKDVELRCDPISGHTALYWYRQSLGQGLEFLIYFQGNSAPDKSGLPSDRFSAERTGGSVSTLTIQRTQQEDSAVYLCASSVNYNEQFFGPGTRLTVL.

The CDR3 bases are TGTGCCAGCAGCTCTTTACGAACCGGGACAACAACTAATGAAAAACTGTTTTTT. As protein: CASSSLRTGTTTNEKLFF. This chain joins TRBV16 and TRBJ1-4; a weak D match, TRBD1 (6 bases). The CDR3 has 18 amino acids. Germline CDR1 is KGHSY and CDR2 is FQNENV. The ends were cut back, 5 bases at V and 0 bases at J, with 19 bases in the middle. Full variable domain (rest looked up from reference TRBV16 and TRBJ1-4): GEEVAQTPKHLVRGEGQKAKLYCAPIKGHSYVFWYQQVLKNEFKFLISFQNENVFDETGMPKERFSAKCLPNSPCSLEIQATKLEDSAVYFCASSSLRTGTTTNEKLFFGSGTQLSVL.

The genes are TRBV2 and TRBJ2-7, with a tentative D call TRBD1 (6 bases). The CDR3 has 14 residues. Trimming took off 7 bases at V and 6 bases at J, with 19 bases between the two ends. Looked up from germline, CDR1 is SNHLY and CDR2 is FYNNEI. The chain's CDR3 is CASNFIRGRGEQYF. The CDR3 nucleotides are TGTGCCAGCAACTTCATCAGGGGCCGAGGCGAGCAGTACTTC.

This chain links TRBV5-1 with TRBJ1-2; 7 bases map to TRBD1. With 0 bases clipped from V and 1 base from J, the junction kept 3 bases outside the gene matches. The CDR3 sequence is 15 residues long. Germline V gives CDR1 SGHRS, CDR2 YFSETQ. The CDR3 loop is CASSLGAGGNYGYTF. The CDR3 DNA follows: TGCGCCAGCAGCTTGGGCGCAGGGGGTAACTATGGCTACACCTTC.

CDR3 sequence reads: CASSASGYNEQYF. In DNA form, the CDR3 reads TGTGCCAGCAGCGCATCGGGGTACAACGAGCAGTACTTC. V is TRBV9 and J is TRBJ2-7, with D possibly matching TRBD2 (5 bases). Germline assignment: CDR1 SGDLS and CDR2 YYNGEE. There are 13 residues in the CDR3. The V end lost 3 bases, the J end lost 5 bases, and 12 bases lay between the germline ends.

This clone was seen a single time. The rearrangement joins TRBV19 to TRBJ1-1; D may be TRBD1 (6 bases). This CDR3 is 12 amino acids long. The V gene lost 1 base and the J gene lost 9 bases, with 9 bases spanning the gap. Per germline, CDR1 LNHDA and CDR2 SQIVND (reference sequence). The CDR3 region has the DNA TGTGCCAGTAGTATAGGGACAGAGAAAGCTTTCTTT. This encodes CASSIGTEKAFF.

The V and J genes are TRBV13 and TRBJ2-3; 14 bases align to TRBD2. Germline trimming cut 6 bases from V and 4 bases from J; bases unmatched to any gene: 12. The CDR3 covers 18 residues. The germline V gene has CDR1 PRHDT and CDR2 FYEKMQ (reference sequence). The CDR3 sequence: CASSQGGLAGVMSDTQYF. In DNA form, the CDR3 reads TGTGCCAGCAGTCAGGGGGGACTAGCGGGAGTGATGTCAGATACGCAGTATTTT.

The chain is built from TRBV28 and TRBJ2-7; 10 bases fit TRBD2. Germline V gene data show CDR1 as MDHEN and CDR2 as SYDVKM. J was trimmed by 3 bases and V by 2 bases; bases with no gene match: 16. The CDR3 is made up of 19 amino acids. The CDR3 region is CASSLDPTPGLAVYYEQYF. The CDR3 nucleotides are TGTGCCAGCAGTTTAGACCCCACCCCAGGACTAGCGGTTTACTACGAGCAGTACTTC.

This chain uses TRBV18 with TRBJ2-3; perhaps TRBD1 as D (7 bases). CDR1 KGHSH and CDR2 LQKENI come from the germline V gene. Trimming removed 5 bases from V and 6 bases from J, with 15 bases in between. This CDR3 has 14 amino acids. CDR3 DNA sequence: TGTGCCAGCTCAGCGGGACAGCAGTTGGATACGCAGTATTTT. Translated, it gives CASSAGQQLDTQYF.

The J gene is TRBJ2-1, the V gene TRBV7-2, with 10 bases lining up with TRBD2. CDR1 and CDR2 (germline): SGHTA, FQGNSA. Trimming cost V 3 bases and J 10 bases; bases outside gene matches: 9. The CDR3 consists of 15 residues. The CDR3 region has the DNA TGTGCCAGCAGCTTTTTAGCGGGAGGAAGAGGAGAGCAGTTCTTC. This codes for CASSFLAGGRGEQFF. The complete variable domain, with remaining parts taken from reference TRBV7-2 and TRBJ2-1, reads GAGVSQSPSNKVTEKGKDVELRCDPISGHTALYWYRQSLGQGLEFLIYFQGNSAPDKSGLPSDRFSAERTGGSVSTLTIQRTQQEDSAVYLCASSFLAGGRGEQFFGPGTRLTVL.

V usage is TRBV28 and J usage is TRBJ2-1, with a weak D call TRBD1 (8 bases). Between the trimmed V and J ends, which lost 4 bases and 1 base, there was a span of 17 bases. CDR3 size: 17 residues. Germline V gene lookup returns CDR1 MDHEN and CDR2 SYDVKM. The CDR3 protein is CASSSAGGGRSYNEQFF. The CDR3 DNA is TGTGCCAGCAGTTCCGCAGGGGGCGGGAGATCCTACAATGAGCAGTTCTTC.

V usage is TRBV5-6 and J usage is TRBJ2-1; the match to TRBD2 covers 9 bases. V gave up 0 bases and J gave up 4 bases; unmatched junction bases: 5. This CDR3 comprises 16 residues. CDR1 is SGHDT, CDR2 YYEEEE, per germline. CDR3 residues: CASSLGGTSRYNEQFF. The CDR3, as DNA: TGTGCCAGCAGCTTGGGTGGGACTAGCAGATACAATGAGCAGTTCTTC.

The rearrangement joins TRBV24-1 to TRBJ2-3; 8 bases are a match to TRBD1. There are 13 residues in the CDR3. With 12 bases clipped from V and 1 base from J, the junction kept 5 bases outside the gene matches. The V gene's germline CDR1 is KGHDR and CDR2 SFDVKD. CDR3 sequence reads: CAARDRRTDTQYF. Written as DNA, the CDR3 is TGTGCCGCCCGGGACAGGCGCACAGATACGCAGTATTTT.

This chain uses TRBV10-3 with TRBJ2-5, with TRBD1 matching over 10 bases. Trimming took 6 bases from V and 5 from J; bases not matched to a gene: 9. Germline values: CDR1 ENHRY, CDR2 SYGVKD. The CDR3 consists of 15 residues. CDR3 residues: CAISLRQGAGETQYF. For the CDR3, the DNA is TGTGCCATCAGCCTCAGACAGGGGGCTGGGGAGACCCAGTACTTC.

The chain couples TRBV4-1 to TRBJ2-2; 8 positions match TRBD1. The CDR3 consists of 15 residues. Germline V gives CDR1 MGHRA, CDR2 YSYEKL. V lost 6 bases to trimming and J lost 6 bases; unmatched junction nucleotides: 9. The CDR3 loop reads CASRRTGSSPGELFF. CDR3 coding DNA: TGCGCCAGCAGGCGGACAGGGTCTAGTCCCGGGGAGCTGTTTTTT.

This chain joins TRBV9 and TRBJ2-2, with 9 bases lining up with TRBD1. The V and J ends lost 3 bases and 1 base, in that order; junction bases with no gene match: 4. The CDR3 loop spans 16 amino acids. CDR1 SGDLS and CDR2 YYNGEE come from the germline V gene. CDR3 nucleotides: TGTGCCAGCAGCGCACAGGGGGCGGGGAACACCGGGGAGCTGTTTTTT. Its protein is CASSAQGAGNTGELFF.

This rearrangement joins TRBV19 to TRBJ2-7, with TRBD2 matching over 8 bases. The CDR3 spans 16 residues. Trimming removed 3 bases from V and 2 bases from J; junction bases left unmatched: 9. CDR1 LNHDA and CDR2 SQIVND come from the germline V gene (reference sequence). The CDR3 spells CASSMGSGSLTYEQYF. The CDR3 DNA sequence: TGTGCCAGTAGTATGGGAAGCGGGAGTCTCACCTACGAGCAGTACTTC.

This rearrangement joins TRBV5-8 to TRBJ2-7; 7 bases fit TRBD1. CDR1 is SGHTS and CDR2 is YDEGEE in the germline V gene. The V segment lost 0 bases and the J segment 5 bases; nucleotides outside the gene matches: 2. The CDR3 sequence is 13 residues long. The CDR3: CASSLGQGHEQYF. CDR3 sequence (DNA): TGTGCCAGCAGCTTGGGACAGGGCCACGAGCAGTACTTC.

The chain links TRBV5-1 to TRBJ2-3, with 12 bases aligning to TRBD2. This CDR3 contains 17 residues. The V segment lost 4 bases and the J segment 3 bases; nucleotides outside the gene matches: 9. Germline-derived CDR1 and CDR2 are SGHRS and YFSETQ. As DNA, the CDR3 is TGCGCCAGCAGCCACGGACTAGCGGGAAGAATGACAGATACGCAGTATTTT. Amino acids: CASSHGLAGRMTDTQYF.

For the CDR3, the DNA is TGCGCCAGCAGTGAGACGGCTAGCGGGATCGACGAGCAGTACTTC. It yields the protein CASSETASGIDEQYF. This rearrangement joins TRBV10-1 to TRBJ2-7, with 9 bases fitting TRBD2. CDR1 WNHNN and CDR2 SYGVQD come from the germline V gene (reference sequence). V shed 2 bases, J shed 5 bases, and the junction held 7 bases outside the gene matches. The CDR3 is 15 amino acids.